A selection of T cell receptor beta chains follows, all from one sample in a study of glioma-infiltrating T cells. TCRdb reprocessed the multiplex PCR reads via MiXCR and lists one record per CDR3 protein. Of a few hundred thousand distinct CDR3 sequences in the sample, 35% to 45% were seen once. Material for sequencing was glioma tissue, nonneoplastic brain tissue, or PBMCs (not recorded which). These receptors were taken from a human donor with low-grade glioma or glioblastoma, undergoing nonglioma brain surgery, or in good health (not recorded which). Both conserved end residues are part of each CDR3. Expanded clones are given a class, and other clones once, few, many or no size at all.

clone size	V gene	J gene	CDR3 protein
once	TRBV2	TRBJ2-3	CASSVWGGGFTDTQYF
.	TRBV15	TRBJ1-5	CATSRDVDDRGHF
.	TRBV12-3/TRBV12-4	TRBJ2-5	CASSLRWETQYF
.	TRBV7-2	TRBJ1-1	CASSQIHPGTGLHTEAFF
.	TRBV6-2/TRBV6-3	.	CASSSLDSTPSSDTQHF
.	TRBV6-2/TRBV6-3	TRBJ2-2	CASSYQLNGPDTGELFF
few	TRBV12-3/TRBV12-4	TRBJ2-7	CASSPTTNTYEQYF
.	TRBV4-1	TRBJ2-2	CASSQVGLTSGSAELFF
many	TRBV27	TRBJ2-7	CASSLFQGAYEQYF
.	TRBV2	TRBJ2-2	CASSEVGTENTGELFF
many	TRBV20-1	TRBJ2-7	CSARRQGGYEQYF
few	TRBV28	TRBJ2-3	CASSLYASGISTDTQYF
few	TRBV20-1	TRBJ2-3	CSAAAEGLDTQYF
.	TRBV6-1	TRBJ2-7	CASTREPLQQYF
many	TRBV20-1	TRBJ2-1	CSAAGHYNEQFF
.	TRBV20-1	TRBJ2-1	CSAPAGSYNEQFF
.	TRBV20-1	TRBJ1-5	CSASKHQGGNQPQHF
.	TRBV7-9	TRBJ2-7	CASSFPVEGRLGYEQYF
.	TRBV7-9	TRBJ2-6	CASTGQRVTF
.	TRBV29-1	TRBJ2-3	CSVEASPNTQYF
.	TRBV19	.	CASSHGLAPHNEQFF
.	TRBV5-1	TRBJ2-5	CASSSPGQPETQYF
.	TRBV2	TRBJ2-7	CASSEAGGTVYEQYF
.	TRBV4-1	TRBJ2-7	CASSQGVSGSYEQYF
few	TRBV7-3	TRBJ2-7	CASSLVPIGKAHEQYF
many	TRBV28	TRBJ2-7	CASSPIPYEQYF
many	TRBV27	TRBJ1-1	CASSSVPRGGEAFF
once	TRBV2	TRBJ2-7	CVSSTTAGLESEQYF
many	TRBV20-1	TRBJ1-2	CSARASRRWDYTF
many	TRBV28	TRBJ1-1	CASSPRRGYTEAFF
few	TRBV4-1	TRBJ2-1	CASSSDYSGGWGYNEQFF
.	TRBV6-5	TRBJ2-7	CASSLRTGWGYEQYF
.	TRBV6-6	TRBJ2-1	CASSLNWDRGGNKQFF
.	TRBV6-5	TRBJ2-1	CASSYAGRAVNEQFF
many	TRBV20-1	TRBJ2-2	CSASGPGELFF
.	TRBV6-2/TRBV6-3	TRBJ2-1	CASSYSPGANNEQFF
few	TRBV20-1	TRBJ2-7	CSAGGYESYEQYF
.	TRBV11-2	TRBJ1-5	CASSPARPQHF
.	TRBV6-1	TRBJ2-1	CASSPGFSYNEQFF
.	TRBV5-1	TRBJ1-1	CASGLGWGVAEAFF
.	TRBV20-1	TRBJ2-1	CSAQAGGYNEQFF